This TCR beta chain stems from a study of blood T cell repertoires in COVID-19. Across the study: Both acute and convalescent COVID-19 samples were obtained from the United States, Italy and Spain. The cDNA or gDNA used as material had been derived from T cells, B-cell-depleted T cells, or PBMCs.

This CDR3 is 16 amino acids long. V dropped 0 bases and J dropped 2; count of bases not matched to a gene: 6. Germline-derived CDR1 and CDR2 are MGHRA and YSYEKL. Per the original methods: The authors estimated nucleated cell counts from reference gene primer amplification. Profiled with immunoSEQ multiplex PCR; TCRdb holds only in-frame clones, not every one. Clonal size and the V and J genes are those of that table, whereas D and trimming came from the DNA. The data show approximately 440,000 clones, around 89% seen once. Those enrolled in Seattle joined during active infection and were followed longitudinally afterward.

The chain links TRBV4-1 to TRBJ1-2; 7 bases are shared with TRBD1. Sample: peripheral blood. This TCR came from a woman between 50 and 59 years old with COVID-19, enrolled during active disease. CDR3: CASSQEGTAENYGYTF. CDR3 nucleotides: TGCGCCAGCAGCCAAGAAGGGACAGCGGAAAACTATGGCTACACCTTC.